A selection of T cell receptor beta chains follows, all from one sample in a study of T cells in Graves' hyperthyroidism and ophthalmopathy. TCRdb called the multiplex PCR reads again in MiXCR, with one record for every CDR3 protein. The profile shows a few hundred thousand distinct CDR3 sequences, roughly 19% of them singletons. Sequenced: blood. These receptors were taken from a woman aged 18-35 years with Graves' hyperthyroidism. The CDR3 runs from the conserved cysteine through the conserved F or W. Each record gives: D gene, CDR3 length, clone size, V gene, J gene, CDR3 DNA, CDR3 protein. The D gene is left open where the match is weak. Size is omitted from some rows. Given values are once, few, many or a class for expanded clones.

>TRBD1|19|NA|TRBV11-2|TRBJ2-6
TGTGCCAGCAGCTTAGATGACCGGGACAGGGGGCTCTGGGCCAACGTCCTGACTTTC
CASSLDDRDRGLWANVLTF
>TRBD1|16|many|TRBV6-5|TRBJ1-5
TGTGCCAGCAGCCCCACGGGACAGGGGCAGGTGCAGCCCCAGCATTTT
CASSPTGQGQVQPQHF
>TRBD2|17|few|TRBV5-6|TRBJ2-7
TGTGCCAGCAGCTTGACTAGCGGGGGGCAATACTCCTACGAGCAGTACTTC
CASSLTSGGQYSYEQYF
>NA|14|many|TRBV6-1|TRBJ1-5
TGTGCCAGCAGTGCAGGGCAGGGCAATCAGCCCCAGCATTTT
CASSAGQGNQPQHF
>TRBD2|14|NA|TRBV5-1|TRBJ2-7
TGCGCCAGCAGCTTGGTAGCGGGGAGCTACGGGCAGTACTTC
CASSLVAGSYGQYF
>TRBD1|14|NA|TRBV12-5|TRBJ1-1
TGTGCTAGTGGTTTGGGGACAGGATACACTGAAGCTTTCTTT
CASGLGTGYTEAFF
>NA|13|many|TRBV2|TRBJ1-1
TGTGCCAGCAGTGCGGGGGCGACCACTGAAGCTTTCTTT
CASSAGATTEAFF
>NA|15|many|TRBV20-1|TRBJ2-5
TGCAGTGCTAGAGATATCCGCAGGCCCCAAGAGACCCAGTACTTC
CSARDIRRPQETQYF
>NA|17|many|TRBV30|TRBJ1-3
TGTGCCTGGGAAGACCTCTTACACGGACATACTGGAAACACCATATATTTT
CAWEDLLHGHTGNTIYF
>NA|13|NA|TRBV7-9|TRBJ1-1
TGTGCCAGCAGCCCGAAGGGGGTCACTGAAGCTTTCTTT
CASSPKGVTEAFF
>TRBD2|17|few|TRBV4-1|TRBJ2-5
TGCGCCAGCAGCCAAGGGCTAGCGGGGGGCCCGCAAGAGACCCAGTACTTC
CASSQGLAGGPQETQYF
>TRBD2|14|once|TRBV6-1|TRBJ2-5
TGTGCCAGCATCAGGACTAGCGGAAAAGAGACCCAGTACTTC
CASIRTSGKETQYF
>NA|13|few|TRBV3-1|TRBJ2-7
TGTGCCAGCAGCAGGAACACGGGCTACGAGCAGTACTTC
CASSRNTGYEQYF
>NA|11|many|TRBV20-1|TRBJ2-5
TGCAGTGCTAGGGGGGAAGAGACCCAGTACTTC
CSARGEETQYF
>NA|15|many|TRBV6-5|TRBJ2-5
TGTGCCAGCAGCCCCCCGGTTGGGGCGGTGGAGACCCAGTACTTC
CASSPPVGAVETQYF
>NA|13|once|TRBV6-2/TRBV6-3|TRBJ2-7
TGTGCCAGCAGTTACTCGCAGGCCTACGGGCAGTACTTC
CASSYSQAYGQYF
>TRBD1|14|NA|TRBV12-3/TRBV12-4|TRBJ2-5
TGTGCCAGCAGTTTCACCGGGACAGGGGAGACCCAGTACTTC
CASSFTGTGETQYF
>NA|14|many|TRBV2|TRBJ2-7
TGTGCCATCCACAGACTAGGGGTTACCTACGAGCAGTACTTC
CAIHRLGVTYEQYF
>NA|13|many|TRBV10-1|TRBJ2-7
TGCGCCAGCAGCCCCGGAGCGGCCCTAGAACAGTACTTC
CASSPGAALEQYF
>NA|15|many|TRBV6-1|TRBJ2-7
TGTGCCAGCAGTGAGATCGGACAGCACTCCTACGAGCAGTACTTC
CASSEIGQHSYEQYF
>TRBD2|15|many|TRBV2|TRBJ2-1
TGTGCCAGCAGGGCTAGCGGGGGGAACCTTGGTGAGCAGTTCTTC
CASRASGGNLGEQFF
>NA|14|NA|TRBV7-3|TRBJ1-1
TGTGCCAGCAGCATAGGCTTAAGTGGCGCTGAAGCTTTCTTT
CASSIGLSGAEAFF
>TRBD1|17|NA|TRBV4-1|TRBJ1-1
TGCGCCAGCAGCCAACAATTCACAGGGGGTAGAGGCACTGAAGCTTTCTTT
CASSQQFTGGRGTEAFF
>TRBD1|14|NA|TRBV6-1|TRBJ1-2
TGTGCCAGCAGGAAAGGACAGGGCTGGGATGGCTACACCTTC
CASRKGQGWDGYTF
>TRBD1|14|NA|TRBV6-1|TRBJ1-6
TGTGGCAGCAGTGAGGGGGCTTATAATTCACCCCTCCACTTT
CGSSEGAYNSPLHF
>NA|14|many|TRBV28|TRBJ2-7
TGTGCCAGCAGTGGACAGCCTGCTGCCTACGAGCAGTACTTC
CASSGQPAAYEQYF
>TRBD1|13|many|TRBV10-3|TRBJ2-5
TGTGCCATCGGGGACAGGGGGTCGGAGACCCAGTACTTC
CAIGDRGSETQYF
>NA|15|many|TRBV12-3/TRBV12-4|TRBJ1-5
TGTGCCAGCAGTTTAACCGGCAGAAGCAATCAGCCCCAGCATTTT
CASSLTGRSNQPQHF
>NA|13|few|TRBV7-9|TRBJ2-5
TGTGCCAGCAGCTGGGAGGTCCAAGAGACCCAGTACTTC
CASSWEVQETQYF
>TRBD2|15|many|TRBV27|TRBJ2-7
TGTGCCAGCAGTCCGACCATAGCGGGGGCTAGGGAGCAGTACTTC
CASSPTIAGAREQYF
>TRBD1|16|few|TRBV11-2|TRBJ1-2
TGTGCCAGCAGCTCCGGGGGACAGGGACAGAATTATGGCTACACCTTC
CASSSGGQGQNYGYTF
>TRBD1|13|NA|TRBV20-1|TRBJ1-1
TGCAGCAGCACAGGGGGCGCGGACACTGAAGCTTTCTTT
CSSTGGADTEAFF
>NA|14|many|TRBV20-1|TRBJ2-7
TGCAGTGCTAGAGCAGGGGCCTTCCCCTACGAGCAGTACTTC
CSARAGAFPYEQYF
>NA|14|NA|TRBV28|TRBJ2-7
TGTGCCAGCAGTTTATGGGGGAGCTTGAAACCGCAGTACTTC
CASSLWGSLKPQYF
>TRBD1|15|many|TRBV14|TRBJ1-2
TGTGCCAGCAGCCAAGCGGCAGGGGGGGACTATGGCTACACCTTC
CASSQAAGGDYGYTF
>NA|16|many|TRBV28|TRBJ1-5
TGTGCCAGCAGCCAACCTGTACGTGATAGCAATCAGCCCCAGCATTTT
CASSQPVRDSNQPQHF
>NA|14|few|TRBV3-1|TRBJ1-3
TGTGCCAGCAGCTTACGAGAGGGCCTGGACACCATATATTTT
CASSLREGLDTIYF
>NA|15|NA|TRBV18|TRBJ1-2
TGTGCCAGCTCATCATGGTCAGGGGAAGCCCATGGCTACACCTTC
CASSSWSGEAHGYTF
>NA|13|many|TRBV9|TRBJ1-1
TGTGCCAGCAGCGTAGGAAGGGGCACTGAAGCTTTCTTT
CASSVGRGTEAFF
>TRBD2|18|many|TRBV28|TRBJ2-7
TGTGCCAGCAGTGCCTTGCCTTCTCCGACTAGCGGGCTCCGAGAGCAGTACTTC
CASSALPSPTSGLREQYF
>NA|14|many|TRBV20-1|TRBJ1-5
TGCAGTGCTAGGGGGGGGCTGGAGTATCAGCCCCAGCATTTT
CSARGGLEYQPQHF
>NA|12|many|TRBV20-1|TRBJ1-5
TGCAGTGCCGAACGGCAGAATCAGCCCCGGCATTTT
CSAERQNQPRHF
>TRBD1|12|many|TRBV20-1|TRBJ1-2
TGCAGTGCCGGACAGGGGGCCGATGGCTACACCTTC
CSAGQGADGYTF
>TRBD1|16|many|TRBV27|TRBJ1-2
TGTGCCAGCAGTTCCCGGGGACAGAGAAATAACTATGGCTACACCTTC
CASSSRGQRNNYGYTF
>TRBD2|16|many|TRBV7-9|TRBJ2-5
TGTGCCAGCAGCTTGGGACTAGCGGGGGACCAAGAGACCCAGTACTTC
CASSLGLAGDQETQYF
>NA|13|many|TRBV24-1|TRBJ1-1
TGTGCCACCAGTGACGTAATGAACACTGAAGCTTTCTTT
CATSDVMNTEAFF
>NA|13|NA|TRBV25-1|TRBJ1-1
TGTGCCAGCAGTGAATCGTTGGGCCGGCGGGCTTTCTTT
CASSESLGRRAFF
>TRBD2|14|NA|TRBV29-1|TRBJ2-5
TGCAGCGTGGCGACCGGGACTAGTCCTGGGACCCAGTACTTC
CSVATGTSPGTQYF
>TRBD2|14|few|TRBV29-1|TRBJ2-3
TGCAGCGTTGAGACTAGCGGGGGACCAGATACGCAGTATTTT
CSVETSGGPDTQYF
>NA|12|many|TRBV30|TRBJ1-2
TGTGCCTGGAGTGTGGGGAGTCGGGGCTACACCTTC
CAWSVGSRGYTF
>NA|15|many|TRBV11-2|TRBJ1-3
TGTGCCAGCAGCTTAGATCCGTTCTCTGGAAACACCATATATTTT
CASSLDPFSGNTIYF
>NA|18|many|TRBV12-3/TRBV12-4|TRBJ2-2
TGTGCCAGCAGACCCAATAACAAGGGGAGAGAAAACACCGGGGAGCTGTTTTTT
CASRPNNKGRENTGELFF
>NA|13|many|TRBV7-9|TRBJ2-5
TGTGCCAGCAGATCGGGACTGCAAGAGACCCAGTACTTC
CASRSGLQETQYF
>NA|12|many|TRBV2|TRBJ2-7
TGTGCCAGCAGTGACGTGGAGACGGGGCTGTACTTC
CASSDVETGLYF
>NA|11|NA|TRBV30|TRBJ2-7
TGTGCCTGGAGATACGGGCAGGCGCAGTACTTC
CAWRYGQAQYF
>NA|14|many|TRBV20-1|TRBJ1-1
TGCAGTGCTAGAAAGGGGGGGATGAACACTGAAGCTTTCTTT
CSARKGGMNTEAFF
>NA|14|NA|TRBV18|TRBJ2-5
TGTGCCAGCTCAGACTCCCGGGGTCGGGAAACCCAGTACTTC
CASSDSRGRETQYF
>NA|16|many|TRBV7-6|TRBJ2-5
TGTGCCAGCAGCCCTAATGTGGGGGACCTCCTCATGACCCAGTACTTC
CASSPNVGDLLMTQYF